The 17 T cell receptor beta chains given below trace back to one sample, sequenced in a study of shared clonotypes between healthy human individuals. Profiling relied on immunoSEQ multiplex PCR, and the TCRdb table lists in-frame clones only, not all of them. Of 2 million to 2.5 million clones detected, around 95% appear once; the ten largest clones hold 0.13%. Sequencing was done on a sample of naive CD4+ T cells sorted from blood. The subset here: CD45RA+ positively selected. Source of these receptors: a man younger than 35 in good health.

This clone has only one observation. Other DNA sequences in the sample encode the same CDR3. This rearrangement joins TRBV19 to TRBJ2-7; TRBD2 might be the D (6 bases). V dropped 1 base and J dropped 0 bases, with 7 bases sitting between them. CDR1 and CDR2 (germline): LNHDA, SQIVND (reference sequence). The CDR3 runs 14 residues. DNA of the CDR3: TGTGCCAGTAGTATAGTGGGACTCTCCTACGAGCAGTACTTC. This gives the protein CASSIVGLSYEQYF.

This chain uses TRBV27 with TRBJ1-1; D perhaps matches TRBD1 (6 bases). Germline V CDR1 and CDR2: MNHEY, SMNVEV (reference sequence). This CDR3 comprises 13 residues. V dropped 4 bases and J dropped 10 bases, with 16 bases sitting between them. CDR3 in DNA: TGTGCCAGCAGTTCGCGGCAGGGGAGAAGAGCTTTCTTT. This gives the protein CASSSRQGRRAFF.

The chain recombines TRBV6-1 with TRBJ1-2; the match to TRBD1 covers 10 bases. Germline V CDR1 and CDR2: MNHNS, SASEGT. Germline trimming cut 5 bases from V and 7 bases from J; bases unmatched to any gene: 7. This CDR3 has 14 residues. CDR3 protein: CASSLGDRGTGYTF. The DNA for the CDR3 is TGTGCCAGCAGTCTAGGGGACAGGGGCACTGGCTACACCTTC.

In the case of this clone: In the same sample, other DNA sequences code for this CDR3. The chain recombines TRBV5-4 with TRBJ2-5; the D call may be TRBD1 or TRBD2 (6 bases each). Deletions cut 0 bases from V and 2 bases from J, with 20 bases between. Per germline, CDR1 SGHNT and CDR2 YYREEE (reference sequence). This CDR3 has 18 residues. The CDR3 DNA reads as TGTGCCAGCAGCTTGGTGTCGAACGGGGGCGTGAGGCAAGAGACCCAGTACTTC. This gives the protein CASSLVSNGGVRQETQYF.

The V gene is TRBV19, the J gene TRBJ1-5, with D perhaps TRBD1 (6 bases). The CDR3 runs 15 residues. Looked up from germline, CDR1 is LNHDA and CDR2 is SQIVND (reference sequence). V was cut by 7 bases and J by 0 bases, with 13 bases left in between. The chain's CDR3 is CASKTGLHSNQPQHF. In DNA form, the CDR3 reads TGTGCCAGTAAAACAGGGCTTCATAGCAATCAGCCCCAGCATTTT.

This chain joins TRBV6-4 and TRBJ1-2; TRBD1 agrees at 8 bases. Germline V gene data show CDR1 as MRHNA and CDR2 as SNTAGT. The CDR3 has 14 residues. V was pared by 9 bases and J by 2 bases, with 8 bases of the junction left unmatched. In nucleotides, the CDR3 is TGTGCCAGTCACCCTGGACAGGGAAACTATGGCTACACCTTC. It codes for CASHPGQGNYGYTF.

The V and J genes are TRBV4-1 and TRBJ1-1; D gene ambiguous. Germline V lookup: CDR1 MGHRA, CDR2 YSYEKL. Trimming took off 0 bases at V and 2 bases at J, with 10 bases between the two ends. The CDR3 sequence is 15 residues long. CDR3 sequence reads: CASSQDVWGNTEAFF. CDR3 in DNA: TGCGCCAGCAGCCAAGATGTGTGGGGAAACACTGAAGCTTTCTTT.

The V and J genes are TRBV4-1 and TRBJ1-1; 9 positions agree with TRBD1. Germline trimming cut 1 base from V and 1 base from J; bases unmatched to any gene: 10. Germline loops: CDR1 MGHRA, CDR2 YSYEKL. The CDR3 covers 18 residues. CDR3 coding DNA: TGCGCCAGCAGCCAAGGCCGATACAGGGGGCTCCAGAACACTGAAGCTTTCTTT. It is translated as CASSQGRYRGLQNTEAFF.

The chain carries TRBV9 and TRBJ1-2; the match to TRBD1 covers 7 bases. Germline V CDR1 and CDR2: SGDLS, YYNGEE. This CDR3 has 16 amino acids. V was pared by 4 bases and J by 1 base, with 10 bases of the junction left unmatched. The CDR3 region has the DNA TGTGCCAGCAGCTCAACCGGGACAGATGTTAACTATGGCTACACCTTC. Its translation is CASSSTGTDVNYGYTF.

This chain connects TRBV10-1 to TRBJ2-2, with D possibly matching TRBD2 (5 bases). The ends were cut back, 8 bases at V and 4 bases at J, with 8 bases in the middle. Looked up from germline, CDR1 is WNHNN and CDR2 is SYGVQD (reference sequence). There are 12 residues in the CDR3. For the CDR3, the DNA is TGCGCCAGCCGGGGTACCACCGGGGAGCTGTTTTTT. This translates into CASRGTTGELFF.

This clone was observed a single time. The genes are TRBV6-1 and TRBJ1-3, with a tentative D call TRBD1 (6 bases). This CDR3 has 15 amino acids. The ends were cut back, 4 bases at V and 0 bases at J, with 10 bases in the middle. The germline V gene encodes CDR1 MNHNS and CDR2 SASEGT. CDR3 nucleotide sequence: TGTGCCAGCAGTGTACAGGGTGCCTCTGGAAACACCATATATTTT. Translating gives CASSVQGASGNTIYF.

V usage is TRBV10-1 and J usage is TRBJ2-7; possibly TRBD2 for D (7 bases). In germline, CDR1 is WNHNN, CDR2 SYGVQD (reference sequence). Trimming took 0 bases from V and 4 from J, leaving 31 bases between them. The CDR3 is 21 amino acids. The CDR3 DNA reads TGCGCCAGCAGTGAGTCCGACAGGCGTACGGAGGGGGGGTGTTTCAGGTACGAGCAGTACTTC. Translated: CASSESDRRTEGGCFRYEQYF.

CDR3 loop: CASSFRGGETQYF. The CDR3 DNA sequence: TGTGCCAGCAGCTTCCGGGGGGGAGAGACCCAGTACTTC. The V gene is TRBV11-3, the J gene TRBJ2-5; 8 bases are shared with TRBD2. The CDR3 sequence is 13 residues long. CDR1 SGHNT and CDR2 YENEEA come from the germline V gene. The V gene end was trimmed by 3 bases and the J gene end by 4 bases; junction bases not matched to a gene: 1.

This clone was seen just once. Other DNA sequences in the sample encode the same CDR3. The chain carries TRBV27 and TRBJ1-1; D is ambiguous. The CDR3 is 14 amino acids. Germline CDR1 and CDR2: MNHEY and SMNVEV (reference sequence). Trimming cost V 6 bases and J 0 bases, with 11 bases left between them. The CDR3 DNA follows: TGTGCCAGCAGCTCACCGGGGTTGAACACTGAAGCTTTCTTT. Translating it yields CASSSPGLNTEAFF.

The V gene is TRBV30, the J gene TRBJ1-5; D is possibly TRBD1 (5 bases). This CDR3 is built from 17 residues. The germline V gene has CDR1 GTSNPN and CDR2 SVGIG (reference sequence). V lost 2 bases to trimming and J lost 6 bases, with 23 bases between them. The CDR3 region has the DNA TGTGCCTGGAGTCCCCCCCCTTATAGGGCCCAGGGTCAGCCCCAGCATTTT. This encodes CAWSPPPYRAQGQPQHF.

As to this clone: The sample contains more than one DNA sequence encoding this CDR3. The gene calls are TRBV30 and TRBJ2-3; 11 bases line up with TRBD2. Trimming cost V 0 bases and J 0 bases; bases outside gene matches: 5. The CDR3 extends over 17 amino acids. Germline CDR1 reads GTSNPN; CDR2 reads SVGIG (reference sequence). The CDR3: CAWSVLRTSGSTDTQYF. CDR3 bases: TGTGCCTGGAGTGTACTTCGGACTAGCGGGAGCACAGATACGCAGTATTTT.

The genes are TRBV19 and TRBJ1-1; D gene unclear. Germline V gives CDR1 LNHDA, CDR2 SQIVND (reference sequence). CDR3 length: 12 amino acids. Between the trimmed V and J ends, which lost 3 bases and 4 bases, there was a span of 6 bases. The CDR3 bases are TGTGCCAGTAGTATTCCGTTCACTGAAGCTTTCTTT. Encoded protein: CASSIPFTEAFF.